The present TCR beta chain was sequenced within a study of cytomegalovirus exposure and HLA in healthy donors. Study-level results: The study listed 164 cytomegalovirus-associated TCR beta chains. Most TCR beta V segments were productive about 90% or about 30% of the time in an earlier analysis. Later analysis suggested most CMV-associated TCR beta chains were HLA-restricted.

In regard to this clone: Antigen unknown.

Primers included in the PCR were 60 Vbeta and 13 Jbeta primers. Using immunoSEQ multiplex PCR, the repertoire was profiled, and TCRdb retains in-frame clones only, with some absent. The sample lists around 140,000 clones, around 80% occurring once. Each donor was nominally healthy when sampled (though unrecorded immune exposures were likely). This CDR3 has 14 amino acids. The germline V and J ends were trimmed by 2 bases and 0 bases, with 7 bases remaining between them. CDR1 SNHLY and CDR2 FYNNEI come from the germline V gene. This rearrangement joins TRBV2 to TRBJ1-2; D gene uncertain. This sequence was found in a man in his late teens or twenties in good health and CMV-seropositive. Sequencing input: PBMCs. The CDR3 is CASSEQKSNYGYTF. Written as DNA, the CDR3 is TGTGCCAGCAGTGAACAGAAGTCTAACTATGGCTACACCTTC.